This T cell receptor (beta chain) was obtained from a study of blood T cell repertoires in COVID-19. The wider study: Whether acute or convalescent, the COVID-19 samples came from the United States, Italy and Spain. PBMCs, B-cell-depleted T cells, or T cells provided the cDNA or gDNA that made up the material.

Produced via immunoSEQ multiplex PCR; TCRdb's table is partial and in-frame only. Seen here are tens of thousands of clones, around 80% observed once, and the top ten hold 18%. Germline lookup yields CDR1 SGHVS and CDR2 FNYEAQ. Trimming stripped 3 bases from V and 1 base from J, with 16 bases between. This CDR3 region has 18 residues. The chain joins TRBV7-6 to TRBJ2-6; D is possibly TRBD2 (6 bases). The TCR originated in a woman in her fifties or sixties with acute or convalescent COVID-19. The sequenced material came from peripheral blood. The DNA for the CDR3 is TGTGCCAGCAGCTTCCAACCGGGACTTCGGTCTGGGGCCAACGTCCTGACTTTC. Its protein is CASSFQPGLRSGANVLTF.